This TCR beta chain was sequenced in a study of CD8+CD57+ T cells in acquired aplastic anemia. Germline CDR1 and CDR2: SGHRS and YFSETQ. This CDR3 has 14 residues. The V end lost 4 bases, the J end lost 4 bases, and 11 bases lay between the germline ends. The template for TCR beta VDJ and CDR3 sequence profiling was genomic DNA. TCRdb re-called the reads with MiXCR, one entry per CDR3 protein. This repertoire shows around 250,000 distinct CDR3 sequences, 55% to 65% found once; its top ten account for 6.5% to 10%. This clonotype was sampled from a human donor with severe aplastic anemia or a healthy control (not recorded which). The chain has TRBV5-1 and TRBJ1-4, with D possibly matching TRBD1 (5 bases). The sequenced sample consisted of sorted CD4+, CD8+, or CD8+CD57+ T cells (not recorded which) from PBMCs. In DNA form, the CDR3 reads TGCGCCAGCAGCCCGGGGACGATTAATGAAAAACTGTTTTTT. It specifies CASSPGTINEKLFF. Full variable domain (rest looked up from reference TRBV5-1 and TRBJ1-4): KAGVTQTPRYLIKTRGQQVTLSCSPISGHRSVSWYQQTPGQGLQFLFEYFSETQRNKGNFPGRFSGRQFSNSRSEMNVSTLELGDSALYLCASSPGTINEKLFFGSGTQLSVL.